The clone carrying this T cell receptor beta chain was recorded a few times. The record originates from a study of response to subunit inactivated influenza vaccine. One entry per CDR3 protein results from TCRdb running MiXCR on the RT-PCR reads. Altogether approximately 160,000 distinct CDR3 sequences are present, around a tenth being singletons, with the ten largest covering around 40%. CDR1 is SGHDT, CDR2 YYEEEE, per germline. This CDR3 spans 16 amino acids. Trimming took off 4 bases at V and 1 base at J, with 14 bases between the two ends. Sample: CD8+ T cells sorted from PBMCs, taken 23 to 25 months after vaccination. The chain carries TRBV5-6 and TRBJ2-2, with D possibly being TRBD2 (6 bases). The receptor was isolated from a man aged 45 to 75 who received an inactivated influenza vaccine. CDR3 loop: CASSPRDGVNTGELFF. The CDR3 nucleotides read TGTGCCAGCAGCCCGCGGGATGGGGTGAACACCGGGGAGCTGTTTTTT. Variable domain in full (rest from reference TRBV5-6 and TRBJ2-2): DAGVTQSPTHLIKTRGQQVTLRCSPKSGHDTVSWYQQALGQGPQFIFQYYEEEERQRGNFPDRFSGHQFPNYSSELNVNALLLGDSALYLCASSPRDGVNTGELFFGEGSRLTVL.